These 10 T cell receptor beta chains were sequenced from one sample in a study of shared clonotypes between healthy human individuals. TCRdb keeps only in-frame clones here, not all; method: immunoSEQ multiplex PCR. The data hold around 990,000 clones, with about 80% observed a single time. Sequencing input: memory CD4+ T cells from PBMCs. As for subset: CD45RA-negative fraction. The receptors derive from a man aged 18 to 35 in good health. Some clones in this sample may be carry-over from other donors' samples.

The V call is TRBV7-3, the J call TRBJ2-3; D possibly uses TRBD1 or TRBD2 (6 bases each). The CDR3 sequence is 16 residues long. In germline, CDR1 is SGHTA, CDR2 FQGTGA. V shed 4 bases and J shed 1 base, with 15 bases lying between them. CDR3 DNA sequence: TGTGCCAGCAGCTCACGCGGGACACTCGGCACAGATACGCAGTATTTT. It codes for CASSSRGTLGTDTQYF.

The J gene is TRBJ1-2, the V gene TRBV21-1; no check of the table's D call, TRBD1, against the DNA was made. TRBV21-1 is recorded as a pseudogene. The CDR3 loop spans 13 amino acids. This chain's CDR3 is CASSLGTGNGYTF. The DNA of the CDR3 is TGTGCCAGCAGCCTGGGCACAGGGAATGGCTACACCTTC.

About this clone itself: The junction shows a germline mismatch at one end, possibly a read error. The rearrangement uses TRBV18 and TRBJ1-2; D possibly corresponds to TRBD1 (6 bases). This CDR3 has 13 amino acids. Germline V gives CDR1 KGHSH, CDR2 LQKENI. This CDR3 is CTSSRGQNYGYTF. The CDR3 region has the DNA TGTACCAGCTCCCGCGGACAGAACTATGGCTACACCTTC.

V and J are TRBV27 and TRBJ2-3; 10 bases map to TRBD2. Germline V lookup: CDR1 MNHEY, CDR2 SMNVEV (reference sequence). V gave up 6 bases and J gave up 0 bases; unmatched junction bases: 6. The CDR3 totals 16 residues. CDR3 sequence reads: CASRLAGLRSTDTQYF. CDR3 nucleotides: TGTGCCAGCAGACTAGCGGGATTAAGGAGCACAGATACGCAGTATTTT.

The rearrangement uses TRBV5-4 and TRBJ2-5; D is uncertain. Germline lookup yields CDR1 SGHNT and CDR2 YYREEE (reference sequence). V was trimmed by 3 bases and J by 5 bases, leaving 8 bases between them. The CDR3 runs 12 residues. The CDR3 DNA follows: TGTGCCAGCAGCTCGGGCAGGGAGACCCAGTACTTC. As protein: CASSSGRETQYF.

This rearrangement joins TRBV4-3 to TRBJ2-2, with 12 bases matching TRBD2. This CDR3 is 17 amino acids long. J was trimmed by 6 bases and V by 2 bases; bases with no gene match: 7. Germline lookup yields CDR1 LGHNA and CDR2 YSLEER. CDR3 in DNA: TGCGCCAGCAGCCAACACCCACTAGCGGGAGGCCCCGGGGAGCTGTTTTTT. It codes for CASSQHPLAGGPGELFF.

This clone was found once. The chain links TRBV27 to TRBJ1-2, with TRBD1 matching over 7 bases. Looked up from germline, CDR1 is MNHEY and CDR2 is SMNVEV (reference sequence). The trim removed 4 bases at V and 6 bases at J, leaving 17 bases unmatched. The CDR3 is 17 residues long. DNA of the CDR3: TGTGCCAGCAGTTCCCTGCGGCTCGACAGGGTTCGAGATGGCTACACCTTC. This codes for CASSSLRLDRVRDGYTF.

The gene calls are TRBV7-3 and TRBJ2-5; TRBD2 is a possible D gene (6 bases). The V end lost 3 bases, the J end lost 5 bases, and 10 bases lay between the germline ends. The CDR3 is 13 amino acids. Looked up from germline, CDR1 is SGHTA and CDR2 is FQGTGA. CDR3 sequence reads: CASSFSAGETQYF. CDR3 DNA sequence: TGTGCCAGCAGCTTTAGCGCGGGGGAGACCCAGTACTTC.

This chain joins TRBV27 and TRBJ2-7, with D possibly TRBD2 on 6 matching bases. In germline, CDR1 is MNHEY, CDR2 SMNVEV (reference sequence). CDR3 length equals 14 residues. V was pared by 3 bases and J by 0 bases, with 9 bases between. In DNA, the CDR3 is TGTGCCAGCAGTTTCCCGGGAGCCTCCTACGAGCAGTACTTC. Its translation is CASSFPGASYEQYF.

The chain couples TRBV6-1 to TRBJ2-6; D may be TRBD1 (5 bases). The germline CDR1 and CDR2 sequences are MNHNS and SASEGT. This CDR3 spans 15 amino acids. Deletions cut 6 bases from V and 4 bases from J, with 13 bases between. In nucleotides, the CDR3 is TGTGCCAGCAGGAAAACAGGCCACGGGGCCAACGTCCTGACTTTC. Amino acids: CASRKTGHGANVLTF.